Shown below are 31 T cell receptor beta chains from a single sample sequenced in a study of Graves' ophthalmopathy and Graves' hyperthyroidism. RNA transcripts provided the template for amplifying TCR beta CDR3 regions. Second-round multiplex PCR came after a first-round RT-PCR that employed HTBI primers. A single record per CDR3 protein comes from TCRdb applying MiXCR to the multiplex PCR reads. Among 680,000 or so distinct CDR3 sequences, 22% were seen once, and the ten largest hold about 6.6%. Input material: peripheral blood. Receptors originate from a woman between 18 and 30 years old with stable Graves' hyperthyroidism. Some clones in this sample may be carry-over from other donors' samples.

CDR3 DNA: TGTGCCATCAGCGCGACAGGGGAAGAGACCCAGTACTTC. This translates into CAISATGEETQYF. This rearrangement joins TRBV10-3 to TRBJ2-5; 8 positions match TRBD1. V lost 6 bases, J lost 3 bases, and 3 bases stayed unmatched. The CDR3 spans 13 residues. From germline, CDR1 is ENHRY and CDR2 SYGVKD.

This clonotype was seen repeatedly, ten times or more. The chain uses TRBV7-9 and TRBJ1-2; TRBD1 aligns across 12 bases. V shed 1 base and J 8 bases; nucleotides not matched to a gene: 5. Germline V gene lookup returns CDR1 SEHNR and CDR2 FQNEAQ (reference sequence). CDR3 length: 15 residues. CDR3 sequence: CASSLVGTGGRGYTF. CDR3 bases: TGTGCCAGCAGCTTAGTCGGGACAGGGGGCCGGGGCTACACCTTC.

This clonotype has only a few counts. V gene TRBV5-1 combines with J gene TRBJ2-5; D gene unclear. Germline CDR1 SGHRS, CDR2 YFSETQ. The germline V and J ends were trimmed by 0 bases and 1 base, with 16 bases remaining between them. The CDR3 runs to 17 residues. CDR3 region: CASSLVGRLVIQETQYF. The CDR3 DNA follows: TGCGCCAGCAGCTTGGTTGGACGGCTAGTTATCCAAGAGACCCAGTACTTC.

This chain uses TRBV12-3 or TRBV12-4 with TRBJ1-2; no clear D gene. CDR3 length equals 11 residues. Trimming removed 6 bases from V and 8 bases from J, with 10 bases in between. The CDR3 loop reads CASRGLRGYTF. The CDR3, as DNA: TGTGCCAGCAGGGGGTTAAGGGGCTACACCTTC.

This clonotype turned up a few times. The chain is built from TRBV11-1 and TRBJ2-5, with D perhaps matching TRBD2 (6 bases). Germline values: CDR1 SGHAT, CDR2 FQDESV (reference sequence). This CDR3 region has 15 residues. V was clipped by 1 base and J by 5 bases, with 14 bases between them. The CDR3 nucleotides read TGTGCCAGCAGCTTAGGGGCCTCCAGCGGGGAGACCCAGTACTTC. This translates into CASSLGASSGETQYF.

This clonotype was counted ten times or more. This chain joins TRBV7-3 and TRBJ2-3; D remains unclear. Germline V gene sequence: CDR1 SGHTA, CDR2 FQGTGA. Trimming stripped 0 bases from V and 2 bases from J, with 9 bases between. The CDR3 contains 15 residues. The CDR3 sequence: CASSLTPLLTDTQYF. Written as DNA, the CDR3 is TGTGCCAGCAGCTTAACCCCACTTCTCACAGATACGCAGTATTTT.

This clonotype was seen repeatedly, ten times or more. The rearrangement uses TRBV12-3 or TRBV12-4 and TRBJ1-1; D ambiguous. This CDR3 comprises 15 residues. Trimming took 0 bases from V and 0 from J, leaving 8 bases between them. The CDR3, as DNA: TGTGCCAGCAGTTTAGCGTCACGTTTGAACACTGAAGCTTTCTTT. It specifies CASSLASRLNTEAFF.

This clonotype has just a few counts. V and J are TRBV6-1 and TRBJ2-7; 10 nucleotides match TRBD2. V shed 6 bases and J 6 bases; nucleotides not matched to a gene: 8. Germline V CDR1 and CDR2: MNHNS, SASEGT. There are 14 residues in the CDR3. This chain's CDR3 is CASSPGLAVSEQYF. The CDR3, as DNA: TGTGCCAGCAGCCCTGGACTAGCGGTGAGCGAGCAGTACTTC.

This clonotype was recorded at least ten times. The chain joins TRBV7-9 to TRBJ1-1; D is ambiguous. The CDR3 extends over 13 amino acids. Germline V lookup: CDR1 SEHNR, CDR2 FQNEAQ (reference sequence). The ends were cut back, 3 bases at V and 1 base at J, with 6 bases in the middle. The DNA for the CDR3 is TGTGCCAGCAGCTTCCAACAGAACACTGAAGCTTTCTTT. Translation gives CASSFQQNTEAFF.

This clonotype was found a few times. This clone may be a read error of a much larger clone one base away. V is TRBV2 and J is TRBJ1-1; D unclear. The germline CDR1 and CDR2 sequences are SNHLY and FYNNEI. The CDR3 length is 13 residues. DNA of the CDR3: TGTGCCAGCAGCTTTAATGTTGACACTGAAGCTTGCTTT. Residues: CASSFNVDTEACF.

Concerning this clonotype itself: The junction departs from the called germline gene at one end, perhaps through a read error. The rearrangement uses TRBV25-1 and TRBJ1-1; 8 nucleotides line up with TRBD1. The germline V gene encodes CDR1 MGHDK and CDR2 SYGVNS. The CDR3 spans 16 residues. CDR3 nucleotides: TGTGCCAGCAGTGATCCCTCGACAGGGGTGAACACTGGAGCTTTCTTT. Translation: CASSDPSTGVNTGAFF.

V is TRBV6-1 and J is TRBJ2-5; 8 bases agree with TRBD2. V lost 7 bases and J lost 2; bases outside the gene matches: 6. Germline CDR1 reads MNHNS; CDR2 reads SASEGT. The CDR3 extends over 14 amino acids. The CDR3 spells CASNKRGLQETQYF. The CDR3 region has the DNA TGTGCCAGCAATAAGCGGGGGTTACAAGAGACCCAGTACTTC.

This clonotype occurred many times. The chain has TRBV4-1 and TRBJ1-6; 8 bases line up with TRBD1. V gave up 5 bases and J gave up 8 bases; unmatched junction bases: 11. The CDR3 runs to 16 residues. CDR1 and CDR2 from the germline V gene are MGHRA and YSYEKL. The CDR3 DNA sequence: TGCGCCAGCAGCACTCGACAGGGGAGTGGGGATTCACCCCTCCACTTT. It yields the protein CASSTRQGSGDSPLHF.

J is TRBJ1-2 and V is TRBV28; 8 bases match TRBD1. This CDR3 spans 14 amino acids. The V segment lost 6 bases and the J segment 8 bases; nucleotides outside the gene matches: 11. The germline V gene encodes CDR1 MDHEN and CDR2 SYDVKM. This CDR3 reads CASSQSQGAYGYTF. The CDR3 DNA is TGTGCCAGCAGCCAGTCCCAGGGGGCGTACGGCTACACCTTC.

The gene calls are TRBV12-3 or TRBV12-4 and TRBJ1-1; D is perhaps TRBD1 (6 bases). The CDR3 length is 11 residues. Trimming removed 10 bases at V and 9 bases at J, with 15 bases between. DNA for the CDR3: TGTGCCACCTCAGGGAGGGGGAAAGCTTTCTTT. It is translated as CATSGRGKAFF.

The sample holds a few counts of this clonotype. The rearrangement links TRBV28 to TRBJ1-1, with a tentative D call TRBD1 (6 bases). Trimming removed 7 bases from V and 3 bases from J, with 18 bases in between. The V gene's germline CDR1 is MDHEN and CDR2 SYDVKM. This CDR3 has 15 amino acids. The chain's CDR3 is CASTSAGVADTEAFF. Written as DNA, the CDR3 is TGTGCCAGCACCTCCGCAGGGGTAGCAGACACTGAAGCTTTCTTT.

This clonotype was picked up a small number of times. A much larger clone lies a single base off, so this may be a read error. The rearrangement joins TRBV11-2 to TRBJ1-5; D is possibly TRBD1 (5 bases). Trimming took 3 bases from V and 5 from J, leaving 8 bases between them. The germline V gene has CDR1 SGHAT and CDR2 FQNNGV. This CDR3 is 13 amino acids long. The chain's CDR3 is CASSFQGHQPQHF. The DNA for the CDR3 is TGTGCCAGCAGCTTCCAGGGCCATCAGCCCCAGCATTTT.

V gene TRBV10-3 combines with J gene TRBJ2-7, with 8 bases matching TRBD1. Germline V lookup: CDR1 ENHRY, CDR2 SYGVKD. With V trimmed by 8 bases and J by 6 bases, 6 bases remained unmatched. CDR3 size: 12 residues. CDR3 region: CAIRTGSGEQYF. The CDR3 coding sequence is TGTGCCATCCGGACAGGGTCGGGCGAGCAGTACTTC.

This clonotype was seen ten or more times. The V and J genes are TRBV18 and TRBJ1-5; maybe TRBD1 (5 bases). CDR1 KGHSH and CDR2 LQKENI come from the germline V gene. V lost 3 bases and J 4 bases, leaving 10 bases between the germline ends. This CDR3 contains 14 residues. In DNA, the CDR3 is TGTGCCAGCTCACCTTTGGACAATAATCAGCCCCAGCATTTT. Translated: CASSPLDNNQPQHF.

This chain connects TRBV7-2 to TRBJ2-2; TRBD1 is a possible D gene (5 bases). Germline CDR1 is SGHTA and CDR2 is FQGNSA. V was cut by 2 bases and J by 8 bases, with 15 bases left in between. CDR3 length equals 15 residues. This chain's CDR3 is CASSLWQGLTGELFF. The DNA for the CDR3 is TGTGCCAGCAGCTTATGGCAGGGTTTAACTGGGGAGCTGTTTTTT.

This clonotype was recorded at least ten times. This chain links TRBV19 with TRBJ1-5; 9 nucleotides line up with TRBD1. With V trimmed by 4 bases and J by 7 bases, 2 bases remained unmatched. This CDR3 contains 13 residues. CDR1 is LNHDA and CDR2 is SQIVND in the germline V gene (reference sequence). Here the CDR3 reads CASSRTGEQPQHF. The CDR3 DNA follows: TGTGCCAGTAGTAGGACAGGGGAACAGCCCCAGCATTTT. Drawing the rest from reference TRBV19 and TRBJ1-5, the complete variable domain is DGGITQSPKYLFRKEGQNVTLSCEQNLNHDAMYWYRQDPGQGLRLIYYSQIVNDFQKGDIAEGYSVSREKKESFPLTVTSAQKNPTAFYLCASSRTGEQPQHFGDGTRLSIL.

This clonotype was detected many times. The chain couples TRBV27 to TRBJ2-2; D is perhaps TRBD2 (5 bases). V lost 7 bases and J lost 3, with 18 bases in between. Germline CDR1 reads MNHEY; CDR2 reads SMNVEV (reference sequence). The CDR3 contains 16 residues. CDR3 amino acids: CASTGLDRYYTGELFF. CDR3 nucleotide sequence: TGTGCCAGCACGGGGTTGGACCGTTATTACACCGGGGAGCTGTTTTTT.

Only one count was recorded for this clonotype. The chain carries TRBV28 and TRBJ2-7; D is perhaps TRBD1 (6 bases). V was shortened by 3 bases and J by 2 bases, with 11 bases between the two germline ends. CDR1 is MDHEN, CDR2 SYDVKM, per germline. CDR3 length equals 14 residues. DNA of the CDR3: TGTGCCAGCAGTTTCGCCGGGACACCCTACGAGCAGTACTTC. This codes for CASSFAGTPYEQYF.

This clonotype appeared a single time. This rearrangement joins TRBV6-1 to TRBJ2-2, with 9 bases matching TRBD2. Germline V gene sequence: CDR1 MNHNS, CDR2 SASEGT. V was pared by 6 bases and J by 0 bases, with 5 bases of the junction left unmatched. The CDR3 loop spans 16 amino acids. In DNA form, the CDR3 reads TGTGCCAGCAGGCGTACTAGCGGGTCGAACACCGGGGAGCTGTTTTTT. Translated, it gives CASRRTSGSNTGELFF.

In its sample, this clonotype was seen many times. This chain connects TRBV6-2 or TRBV6-3 to TRBJ2-7, with a tentative D call TRBD2 (5 bases). This CDR3 region has 15 residues. Germline lookup yields CDR1 MNHEY and CDR2 SVGEGT. Trimming removed 5 bases at V and 5 bases at J, with 19 bases between. CDR3 nucleotide sequence: TGTGCCAGCAGTACCTCCTCGGGGTTTGTTAACGAGCAGTACTTC. This translates into CASSTSSGFVNEQYF.

As concerns this clonotype: Since no conserved phenylalanine or tryptophan closes the CDR3, a read error is the likely cause. This sequence joins TRBV2 and TRBJ1-2; D is ambiguous. This CDR3 has 14 amino acids. The V end lost 7 bases, the J end lost 6 bases, and 18 bases lay between the germline ends. CDR1 is SNHLY, CDR2 FYNNEI, per germline. CDR3 DNA sequence: TGTGCCAGCACCAATCCACCGGACTCGAATGGCTACACCTAC. Translating it yields CASTNPPDSNGYTY.

Many counts were recorded for this clonotype. The chain links TRBV12-3 or TRBV12-4 to TRBJ1-6; D gene ambiguous. CDR3 length: 11 residues. With 6 bases removed from V and 7 bases from J, the gap between germline ends came to 4 bases. The CDR3 reads CASRSNSPLHF. The CDR3 DNA sequence: TGTGCCAGCAGATCCAATTCACCCCTCCACTTT.

This clonotype appeared many times. The rearrangement uses TRBV6-5 and TRBJ2-7; no reliable D call. V was shortened by 4 bases and J by 5 bases, with 6 bases between the two germline ends. CDR1 and CDR2 from the germline V gene are MNHEY and SVGAGI. The CDR3 has 11 amino acids. CDR3: CASSSHDEQYF. The CDR3 nucleotides read TGTGCCAGCAGTTCGCACGACGAGCAGTACTTC.

Turning to this clonotype: Because it lacks the conserved phenylalanine or tryptophan at the end, this CDR3 is likely a read error. The V and J genes are TRBV25-1 and TRBJ1-6; 8 nucleotides line up with TRBD1. V lost 3 bases, J lost 3 bases, and 4 bases stayed unmatched. This CDR3 region has 16 residues. CDR1 is MGHDK, CDR2 SYGVNS, per germline. The CDR3 nucleotides are TGTGCCAGCAGTGAGACAGGGGTCATCTATAATTCACCCCTCCACCTT. Translating gives CASSETGVIYNSPLHL.

This clonotype was found many times. V usage is TRBV15 and J usage is TRBJ2-7; D not resolved. From germline, CDR1 is LNHNV and CDR2 YYDKDF (reference sequence). Trimming removed 4 bases from V and 1 base from J, with 11 bases in between. The CDR3 loop spans 14 amino acids. The chain's CDR3 is CATSNVGGSYEQYF. The CDR3 DNA reads as TGTGCCACCAGCAATGTAGGCGGATCCTACGAGCAGTACTTC.

This clonotype was detected ten times or more. The gene calls are TRBV27 and TRBJ1-2, with TRBD1 identical over 8 bases. Germline trimming cut 7 bases from V and 5 bases from J; bases unmatched to any gene: 6. The germline V gene encodes CDR1 MNHEY and CDR2 SMNVEV (reference sequence). This CDR3 region has 13 residues. The CDR3 is CASKTGDEYGYTF. The CDR3 region has the DNA TGTGCCAGCAAGACAGGGGATGAGTATGGCTACACCTTC.